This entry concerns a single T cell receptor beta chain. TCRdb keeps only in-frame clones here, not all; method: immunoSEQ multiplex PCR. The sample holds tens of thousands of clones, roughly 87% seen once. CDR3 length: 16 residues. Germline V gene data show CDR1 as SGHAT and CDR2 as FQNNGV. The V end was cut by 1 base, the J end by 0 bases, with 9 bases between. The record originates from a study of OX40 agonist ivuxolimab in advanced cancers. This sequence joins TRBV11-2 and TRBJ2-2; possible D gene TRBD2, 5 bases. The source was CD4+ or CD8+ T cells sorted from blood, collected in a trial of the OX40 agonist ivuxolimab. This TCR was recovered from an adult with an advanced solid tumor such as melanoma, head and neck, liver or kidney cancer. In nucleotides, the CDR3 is TGTGCCAGCAGCTTAGGGTCGGGAACGAACACCGGGGAGCTGTTTTTT. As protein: CASSLGSGTNTGELFF. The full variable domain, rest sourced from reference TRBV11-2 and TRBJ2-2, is EAGVAQSPRYKIIEKRQSVAFWCNPISGHATLYWYQQILGQGPKLLIQFQNNGVVDDSQLPKDRFSAERLKGVDSTLKIQPAKLEDSAVYLCASSLGSGTNTGELFFGEGSRLTVL.